What follows is one T cell receptor beta chain and its context. TCRdb's copy holds only in-frame clones and misses some; the assay was immunoSEQ multiplex PCR. In the table there are 150,000 to 200,000 clones, approximately 94% of which are singletons. Germline lookup yields CDR1 SGHTA and CDR2 FQGNSA. Trimming removed 5 bases at V and 9 bases at J, with 16 bases between. The CDR3 has 13 residues. The data were taken from a study of control samples from healthy donors and cancer patients. This sequence joins TRBV7-2 and TRBJ1-2; D is unclear. This TCR was sampled from a woman between 18 and 29 years old in good health. Sequencing was carried out using blood. The CDR3 protein is CASSPDRRYSYTF. The DNA of the CDR3 is TGTGCCAGCAGCCCGGACCGCCGTTACAGCTACACCTTC.